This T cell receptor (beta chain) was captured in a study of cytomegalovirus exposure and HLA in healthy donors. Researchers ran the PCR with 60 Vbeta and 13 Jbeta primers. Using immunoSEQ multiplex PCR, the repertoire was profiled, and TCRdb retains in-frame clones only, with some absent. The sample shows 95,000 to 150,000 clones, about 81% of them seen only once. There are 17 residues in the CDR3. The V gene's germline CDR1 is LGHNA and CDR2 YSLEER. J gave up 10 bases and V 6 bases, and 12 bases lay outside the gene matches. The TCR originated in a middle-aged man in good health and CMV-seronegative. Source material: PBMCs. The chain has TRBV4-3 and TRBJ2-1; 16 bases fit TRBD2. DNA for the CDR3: TGCGCCAGCAGTCGAGCCGGGACTAGCGGGGGGGCCTGGGAGCAGTTCTTC. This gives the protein CASSRAGTSGGAWEQFF.